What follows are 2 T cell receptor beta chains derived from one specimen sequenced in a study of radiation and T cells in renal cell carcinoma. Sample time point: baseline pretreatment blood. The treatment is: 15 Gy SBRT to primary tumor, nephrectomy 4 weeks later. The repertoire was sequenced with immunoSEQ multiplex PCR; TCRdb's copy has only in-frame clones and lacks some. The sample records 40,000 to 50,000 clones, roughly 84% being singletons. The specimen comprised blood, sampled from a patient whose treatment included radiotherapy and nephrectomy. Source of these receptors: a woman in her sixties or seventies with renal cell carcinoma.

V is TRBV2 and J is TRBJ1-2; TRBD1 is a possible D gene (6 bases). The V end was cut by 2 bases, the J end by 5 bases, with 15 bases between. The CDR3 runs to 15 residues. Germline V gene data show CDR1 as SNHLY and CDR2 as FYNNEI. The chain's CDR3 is CASSERGAATYGYTF. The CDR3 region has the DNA TGTGCCAGCAGTGAACGGGGGGCGGCGACATATGGCTACACCTTC.

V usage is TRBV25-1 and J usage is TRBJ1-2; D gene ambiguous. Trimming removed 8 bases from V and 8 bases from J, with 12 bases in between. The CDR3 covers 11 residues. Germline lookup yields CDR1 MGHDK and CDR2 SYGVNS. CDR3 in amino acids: CASSLNRGYTF. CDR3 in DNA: TGTGCCAGCTCCCTTAATAGAGGCTACACCTTC.